These 27 T cell receptor beta chains originate from one sample sequenced in a study of blood T cell repertoires in COVID-19. This table comes from immunoSEQ multiplex PCR, and its TCRdb copy is limited to in-frame clones, with some not included. The sample lists some 200,000 clones, more than 70% occurring once. The sequencing input was peripheral blood. These receptors all come from a man aged 35 to 55 with active or convalescent COVID-19.

The V and J genes are TRBV13 and TRBJ2-1, with 7 bases that match TRBD1. V dropped 4 bases and J dropped 5; count of bases not matched to a gene: 14. The CDR3 consists of 17 residues. The germline CDR1 and CDR2 sequences are PRHDT and FYEKMQ (reference sequence). For the CDR3, the DNA is TGTGCCAGCAGCTCCCCGCGACAGGGCCTTAAAAACAATGAGCAGTTCTTC. It is translated as CASSSPRQGLKNNEQFF.

The CDR3 here is CASSPHRGWNTEAFF. The CDR3 nucleotides read TGTGCCAGCAGCCCCCACAGGGGATGGAACACTGAAGCTTTCTTT. V is TRBV7-9 and J is TRBJ1-1; TRBD1 agrees at 7 bases. Germline trimming cut 5 bases from V and 1 base from J; bases unmatched to any gene: 7. Germline-derived CDR1 and CDR2 are SEHNR and FQNEAQ (reference sequence). This CDR3 is built from 15 residues.

V and J are TRBV6-5 and TRBJ1-4, with 8 bases that match TRBD1. This CDR3 region has 13 residues. After removal of 10 bases from V and 8 bases from J, the junction contained 9 bases not matched to a gene. Germline CDR1 and CDR2: MNHEY and SVGAGI. In DNA form, the CDR3 reads TGTGCCACTTCCGACAGGGGAGGCGAAAAACTGTTTTTT. It specifies CATSDRGGEKLFF.

The chain employs TRBV7-8 and TRBJ2-2; 8 bases are shared with TRBD1. The CDR3 is 15 amino acids. Germline loops: CDR1 SGHVS, CDR2 FQNEAQ. The junction had 3 bases not matched to a gene; V was cut back by 3 bases and J by 3 bases. CDR3 nucleotides: TGTGCCAGCAGCTTCAGGGGGCAGGACACCGGGGAGCTGTTTTTT. This encodes CASSFRGQDTGELFF.

CDR3 loop: CASSPIRTGLSYEQYF. The CDR3 region has the DNA TGTGCCAGCAGCCCGATACGGACAGGGCTTAGCTACGAGCAGTACTTC. This sequence joins TRBV13 and TRBJ2-7; 8 nucleotides align to TRBD1. Trimming cost V 5 bases and J 3 bases; bases outside gene matches: 12. The V gene's germline CDR1 is PRHDT and CDR2 FYEKMQ (reference sequence). The CDR3 loop spans 16 amino acids. Together with reference TRBV13 and TRBJ2-7, the CDR3 gives the full variable domain: AAGVIQSPRHLIKEKRETATLKCYPIPRHDTVYWYQQGPGQDPQFLISFYEKMQSDKGSIPDRFSAQQFSDYHSELNMSSLELGDSALYFCASSPIRTGLSYEQYFGPGTRLTVT.

This clone was detected a few times. This rearrangement joins TRBV4-1 to TRBJ1-1; no firm D call. V was pared by 0 bases and J by 4 bases, with 12 bases between. The V gene's germline CDR1 is MGHRA and CDR2 YSYEKL. This CDR3 comprises 15 residues. The CDR3 DNA follows: TGCGCCAGCAGCCAAGATCTAAGGAGGGCCACTGAAGCTTTCTTT. This translates into CASSQDLRRATEAFF.

V and J are TRBV28 and TRBJ1-6; the match to TRBD1 covers 7 bases. The V segment lost 3 bases and the J segment 7 bases; nucleotides outside the gene matches: 6. CDR3 length equals 15 residues. The germline CDR1 and CDR2 sequences are MDHEN and SYDVKM. For the CDR3, the DNA is TGTGCCAGCAGTTTGAAGGGGGCTTGGAATTCACCCCTCCACTTT. It specifies CASSLKGAWNSPLHF.

The table lists this clone with a count of one. This chain links TRBV6-5 with TRBJ1-4, with TRBD1 identical over 8 bases. CDR1 and CDR2 from the germline V gene are MNHEY and SVGAGI. The CDR3 is 14 residues long. V shed 7 bases and J 8 bases; nucleotides not matched to a gene: 9. The CDR3 loop reads CASTRTGRSEKLFF. CDR3 in DNA: TGTGCCAGCACTAGGACAGGGAGGTCGGAAAAACTGTTTTTT.

The chain employs TRBV9 and TRBJ1-6, with TRBD1 as a possible D gene (6 bases). CDR1 is SGDLS, CDR2 YYNGEE, per germline. This CDR3 is built from 15 residues. V dropped 0 bases and J dropped 6 bases, with 10 bases sitting between them. The CDR3 region has the DNA TGTGCCAGCAGCGTAGGTGGGGGCCCTAATTCACCCCTCCACTTT. This translates into CASSVGGGPNSPLHF.

This chain joins TRBV2 and TRBJ1-6; 9 bases agree with TRBD1. V shed 6 bases and J 8 bases; nucleotides not matched to a gene: 8. Germline V gene sequence: CDR1 SNHLY, CDR2 FYNNEI. The CDR3 has 15 amino acids. This chain's CDR3 is CASSWSGQGDSPLHF. In DNA form, the CDR3 reads TGTGCCAGCAGCTGGTCGGGACAGGGAGATTCACCCCTCCACTTT.

The chain uses TRBV30 and TRBJ1-6, with D possibly being TRBD1 (5 bases). The CDR3 loop spans 14 amino acids. Germline V gene sequence: CDR1 GTSNPN, CDR2 SVGIG (reference sequence). V was cut by 3 bases and J by 10 bases, with 16 bases left in between. CDR3 region: CAWSPGVDRSPLHF. DNA of the CDR3: TGTGCCTGGAGCCCGGGGGTCGATAGGTCACCCCTCCACTTT.

The CDR3 nucleotides are TGTGCCAGCAGCCAAGATACCCAAACTGGGAGGAGCACTGAAGCTTTCTTT. This encodes CASSQDTQTGRSTEAFF. This sequence joins TRBV4-2 and TRBJ1-1; D gene unclear. The CDR3 spans 17 residues. V gave up 0 bases and J gave up 4 bases, with 18 bases separating them. Germline V gene lookup returns CDR1 LGHNA and CDR2 YNFKEQ.

The chain couples TRBV28 to TRBJ1-5; 7 bases fit TRBD1. The J segment lost 0 bases and the V segment lost 3 bases, leaving 5 bases of the junction unmatched. The CDR3 is 16 amino acids. Germline CDR1 MDHEN, CDR2 SYDVKM. This chain's CDR3 is CASSFRGKASNQPQHF. The DNA for the CDR3 is TGTGCCAGCAGTTTCAGGGGGAAGGCTAGCAATCAGCCCCAGCATTTT.

In DNA form, the CDR3 reads TGTGCCACCTCTATTAGCTCCTATAATTCACCCCTCCACTTT. This translates into CATSISSYNSPLHF. The chain links TRBV2 to TRBJ1-6; no clear D gene. This CDR3 has 14 amino acids. V lost 10 bases and J lost 0, with 10 bases in between. Germline V CDR1 and CDR2: SNHLY, FYNNEI.

This clone was detected only a few times. The rearrangement joins TRBV7-2 to TRBJ1-5; D not certain. Germline V CDR1 and CDR2: SGHTA, FQGNSA. The CDR3 has 13 residues. V was shortened by 4 bases and J by 7 bases, with 11 bases between the two germline ends. Here the CDR3 DNA reads TGTGCCAGCAGCTGGGAGCGCCTCCAGCCCCAGCATTTT. It codes for CASSWERLQPQHF.

A remark on this clone: A read error may produce the germline difference seen at one junction end. CDR3 nucleotide sequence: TGTGCTAGCAGCTTAGGGCAGGGCGACGAGCAGTACTTC. This sequence encodes CASSLGQGDEQYF. The chain recombines TRBV7-7 with TRBJ2-7; D is perhaps TRBD1 (5 bases). The CDR3 extends over 13 amino acids. Germline CDR1 is SSHAT and CDR2 is FNYEAQ (reference sequence).

V gene TRBV7-9 combines with J gene TRBJ1-2; D gene unclear. The CDR3 runs 13 residues. CDR1 and CDR2 from the germline V gene are SEHNR and FQNEAQ (reference sequence). Between the trimmed V and J ends, which lost 5 bases and 2 bases, there was a span of 9 bases. CDR3 protein: CASSPRENYGYTF. Written as DNA, the CDR3 is TGTGCCAGCAGCCCAAGGGAGAACTATGGCTACACCTTC.

The chain joins TRBV18 to TRBJ2-7; TRBD1 is a possible D gene (5 bases). The CDR3 runs 14 residues. CDR1 and CDR2 from the germline V gene are KGHSH and LQKENI. Deletions cut 4 bases from V and 2 bases from J, with 12 bases between. This CDR3 reads CASSQQGWAYEQYF. CDR3 in DNA: TGTGCCAGCTCACAGCAGGGCTGGGCCTACGAGCAGTACTTC. Based on the CDR3 plus reference TRBV18 and TRBJ2-7, the full variable domain is NAGVMQNPRHLVRRRGQEARLRCSPMKGHSHVYWYRQLPEEGLKFMVYLQKENIIDESGMPKERFSAEFPKEGPSILRIQQVVRGDSAAYFCASSQQGWAYEQYFGPGTRLTVT.

The V gene is TRBV28, the J gene TRBJ1-6, with a tentative D call TRBD1 (5 bases). The CDR3 has 16 amino acids. The germline V gene has CDR1 MDHEN and CDR2 SYDVKM. The V end lost 5 bases, the J end lost 10 bases, and 21 bases lay between the germline ends. The CDR3 sequence is CASSPRTRSLWSPLHF. The CDR3 nucleotides are TGTGCCAGCAGTCCCCGGACAAGGAGCTTGTGGTCACCCCTCCACTTT.

V is TRBV5-4 and J is TRBJ2-1, with 13 bases fitting TRBD2. The CDR3 runs to 13 residues. V gave up 10 bases and J gave up 7 bases; unmatched junction bases: 5. Germline values: CDR1 SGHNT, CDR2 YYREEE (reference sequence). CDR3: CAHTSGGANEQFF. In DNA form, the CDR3 reads TGTGCCCATACTAGCGGGGGGGCAAATGAGCAGTTCTTC.

The chain employs TRBV29-1 and TRBJ2-7; D might be TRBD1 (5 bases). The length of the CDR3 is 17 residues. V lost 0 bases, J lost 0 bases, and 18 bases lay in between. From germline, CDR1 is SQVTM and CDR2 ANQGSEA. The CDR3 is CSVEEFSGHRGSYEQYF. The CDR3 DNA is TGCAGCGTTGAAGAATTCTCCGGCCATAGGGGCTCCTACGAGCAGTACTTC.

The V and J genes are TRBV19 and TRBJ2-3, with 7 bases fitting TRBD1. The V gene end was trimmed by 3 bases and the J gene end by 2 bases; junction bases not matched to a gene: 5. Germline V gives CDR1 LNHDA, CDR2 SQIVND (reference sequence). The CDR3 is 15 amino acids. CDR3 coding DNA: TGTGCCAGTAGTATCGTGGACAGGAACACAGATACGCAGTATTTT. This gives the protein CASSIVDRNTDTQYF.

The chain uses TRBV5-6 and TRBJ2-2, with 10 bases that match TRBD1. The V segment lost 3 bases and the J segment 5 bases; nucleotides outside the gene matches: 7. From germline, CDR1 is SGHDT and CDR2 YYEEEE. The length of the CDR3 is 16 residues. CDR3: CASSSIGQGETGELFF. The CDR3 nucleotides read TGTGCCAGCAGCTCGATAGGACAGGGGGAAACCGGGGAGCTGTTTTTT.

The chain is built from TRBV29-1 and TRBJ2-7; possibly TRBD1 for D (8 bases). Trimming removed 6 bases from V and 1 base from J, with 22 bases in between. This CDR3 has 16 residues. From germline, CDR1 is SQVTM and CDR2 ANQGSEA. The CDR3, as DNA: TGCAGCGTCGGCGACAGGGGCCTGGGGGGGTCCTACGAGCAGTACTTC. The encoded protein is CSVGDRGLGGSYEQYF.

This clone was observed a few times. This rearrangement joins TRBV10-1 to TRBJ1-3; unclear D gene. This CDR3 contains 14 residues. V lost 3 bases and J 0 bases, leaving 6 bases between the germline ends. Germline V gives CDR1 WNHNN, CDR2 SYGVQD (reference sequence). CDR3 in amino acids: CASSDSDSGNTIYF. The CDR3 DNA is TGCGCCAGCAGTGATAGCGACTCTGGAAACACCATATATTTT.

This chain uses TRBV3-1 (or the pseudogene TRBV3-2) with TRBJ1-3; D is ambiguous. Germline CDR1 and CDR2: LGHDT and YNNKEL (reference sequence). V was shortened by 1 base and J by 3 bases, with 7 bases between the two germline ends. The CDR3 contains 14 residues. CDR3 bases: TGTGCCAGCAGCCAAGGAACCAGTGGAAACACCATATATTTT. This translates into CASSQGTSGNTIYF.

The chain couples TRBV6-5 to TRBJ1-6; 8 nucleotides align to TRBD1. In germline, CDR1 is MNHEY, CDR2 SVGAGI. After removal of 7 bases from V and 0 bases from J, the junction contained 2 bases not matched to a gene. The CDR3 runs to 15 residues. The CDR3 sequence is CASITGGSYNSPLHF. DNA of the CDR3: TGTGCCAGCATCACAGGGGGCTCCTATAATTCACCCCTCCACTTT.